What follows describes a single T cell receptor (beta chain). Antigen unknown. The sample comes from a study of T cells in localized non-small cell lung cancer. The study, taken as a whole, reports: The study linked higher blood T cell density to longer overall survival.

Profiling relied on immunoSEQ multiplex PCR, and the TCRdb table lists in-frame clones only, not all of them. The sample has under 30,000 clones, approximately 90% seen once. The CDR3 consists of 14 residues. Trimming cost V 2 bases and J 7 bases, with 12 bases left between them. Per the germline V gene, CDR1 is SNHLY and CDR2 is FYNNEI. The chain couples TRBV2 to TRBJ1-5; possible D gene TRBD1, 5 bases. The TCR sequence derives from a woman between 35 and 70 years old with stage I lung adenocarcinoma. Sequencing used peripheral blood, obtained before any cancer treatment. The CDR3 region is CASSERQGGQPQHF. The DNA for the CDR3 is TGTGCCAGCAGTGAACGGCAGGGAGGCCAGCCCCAGCATTTT.